This T cell receptor (beta chain) originates from a study of human T cells and chemical hapten exposure. TCRdb fed the 5' RACE reads into MiXCR, producing one record per CDR3 protein. The data contain about 140,000 distinct CDR3 sequences, over 3.5% of them singletons. The CDR3 is 16 amino acids. Trimming shortened V by 6 bases and J by 0 bases, and 15 bases separated the two germline ends. The V gene's germline CDR1 is MNHEY and CDR2 SVGAGI. Whole blood that had not been fractionated was the source of extracted total RNA. This clonotype was detected many times. The source of this sequence is a female donor in good health. The genes are TRBV6-5 and TRBJ2-1; D may correspond to TRBD1 or TRBD2 (5 bases each). CDR3 DNA sequence: TGTGCCAGCAGCCAGGGACCTCCGAGCTCCTACAATGAGCAGTTCTTC. It codes for CASSQGPPSSYNEQFF.